This T cell receptor beta chain originates from a study of regulatory T cells. General study results and limits: Hydrophobic residues at CDR3 positions 6 and 7 were enriched in conventional CD4+ T cells of CD3G-deficient patients.

Concerning this clone itself: Its target is unknown.

Amplification used 52 TRBV primers and 13 TRBJ primers. Produced via immunoSEQ multiplex PCR; TCRdb's table is partial and in-frame only. The repertoire holds about 35,000 clones, with around nine tenths as singletons. Looked up from germline, CDR1 is ENHRY and CDR2 is SYGVKD. The CDR3 contains 13 residues. Trimming took 0 bases from V and 6 from J, leaving 9 bases between them. Patients aged 2 to 39 years had fewer naive T cells. CD4+ T cells were divided by sorting: CD25-high CD127-low Tregs, CD25-low CD127-high conventional cells. Sequenced: conventional CD4+ T cells sorted from blood. The TCR originated in a person under 35 with CD3G deficiency. V and J are TRBV10-3 and TRBJ2-7; the D gene is possibly TRBD1 (6 bases). The CDR3 spells CAISESIRGEQYF. CDR3 nucleotides: TGTGCCATCAGTGAGTCGATCAGGGGCGAGCAGTACTTC.